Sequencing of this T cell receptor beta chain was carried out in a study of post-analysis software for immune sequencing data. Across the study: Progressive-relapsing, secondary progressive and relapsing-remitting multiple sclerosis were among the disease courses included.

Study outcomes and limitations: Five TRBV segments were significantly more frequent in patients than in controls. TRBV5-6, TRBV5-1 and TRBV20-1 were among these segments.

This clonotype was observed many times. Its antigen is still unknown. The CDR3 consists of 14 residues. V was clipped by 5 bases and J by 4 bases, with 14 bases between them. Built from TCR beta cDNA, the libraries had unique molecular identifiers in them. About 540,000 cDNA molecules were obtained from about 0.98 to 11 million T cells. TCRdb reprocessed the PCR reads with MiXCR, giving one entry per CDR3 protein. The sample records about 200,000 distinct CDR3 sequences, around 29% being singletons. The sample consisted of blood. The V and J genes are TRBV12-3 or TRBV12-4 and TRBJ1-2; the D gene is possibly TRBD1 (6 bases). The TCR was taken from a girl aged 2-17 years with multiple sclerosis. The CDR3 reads CASSPNRVGYGYTF. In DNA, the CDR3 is TGTGCCAGCAGTCCCAACAGGGTTGGCTATGGCTACACCTTC.